Following are 11 T cell receptor beta chains from one sample sequenced in a study of immune reconstitution after stem cell transplant in scleroderma. TCRdb passed the RT-PCR reads through MiXCR, listing each CDR3 protein once. The sample has around 6,000 distinct CDR3 sequences; 7.5% to 9% are singletons. The sample was gathered before or after autologous hematopoietic stem cell transplantation (not recorded which). Every receptor here comes from a male donor with systemic sclerosis.

The rearrangement uses TRBV5-1 and TRBJ2-5; no clear D gene. The germline CDR1 and CDR2 sequences are SGHRS and YFSETQ. Trimming removed 1 base from V and 4 bases from J, with 11 bases in between. The CDR3 totals 14 residues. CDR3: CASSLMAGLETQYF. The CDR3 nucleotides are TGCGCCAGCAGCTTGATGGCAGGATTAGAGACCCAGTACTTC.

Relative to its sample, this clonotype is medium-sized. This chain uses TRBV5-1 with TRBJ1-4; weak D call: TRBD1 (5 bases). Per germline, CDR1 SGHRS and CDR2 YFSETQ. The V end lost 0 bases, the J end lost 8 bases, and 14 bases lay between the germline ends. This CDR3 region has 15 residues. The DNA for the CDR3 is TGCGCCAGCAGCTTGGAGGGGCCAGGTGACGAAAAACTGTTTTTT. Translation: CASSLEGPGDEKLFF.

V gene TRBV4-1 combines with J gene TRBJ1-1; D is unresolved. This CDR3 has 14 residues. Trimming cost V 3 bases and J 1 base, with 9 bases left between them. Germline V gene sequence: CDR1 MGHRA, CDR2 YSYEKL. The CDR3 region has the DNA TGCGCCAGCAGCCATCCGACGGGGAACACTGAAGCTTTCTTT. Translation: CASSHPTGNTEAFF.

Relative to its sample, this clonotype is large (0.1 to 1%). The gene calls are TRBV9 and TRBJ1-2; TRBD1 matches 12 bases. After removal of 3 bases from V and 7 bases from J, the junction contained 7 bases not matched to a gene. CDR3 length equals 15 residues. Germline V gene lookup returns CDR1 SGDLS and CDR2 YYNGEE. CDR3 sequence: CASSAGTGGAGGYTF. The CDR3 nucleotides read TGTGCCAGCAGCGCCGGGACAGGGGGCGCAGGTGGCTACACCTTC.

V is TRBV7-2 and J is TRBJ1-1; D uncertain. The length of the CDR3 is 12 residues. Between the trimmed V and J ends, which lost 2 bases and 7 bases, there was a span of 8 bases. Germline V gene sequence: CDR1 SGHTA, CDR2 FQGNSA. CDR3 in amino acids: CASSLSWNEAFF. The CDR3, as DNA: TGTGCCAGCAGCTTATCATGGAATGAAGCTTTCTTT.

This clonotype is categorized as medium-sized. The chain recombines TRBV4-1 with TRBJ1-5, with a possible D match to TRBD1 (5 bases). Germline loops: CDR1 MGHRA, CDR2 YSYEKL. V was pared by 2 bases and J by 1 base, with 18 bases between. This CDR3 region has 18 residues. The CDR3 protein is CASSQIDPRDCSNQPQHF. The DNA for the CDR3 is TGCGCCAGCAGCCAAATTGACCCTAGGGACTGCAGCAATCAGCCCCAGCATTTT.

This clonotype was counted a few times. This sequence joins TRBV20-1 and TRBJ1-2, with D possibly TRBD1 on 5 matching bases. The CDR3 runs to 15 residues. Trimming left V 4 bases short and J 6 bases short, with 21 bases between. Germline CDR1 DFQATT, CDR2 SNEGSKA (reference sequence). CDR3 bases: TGCAGTGCTACACCCCCCAGCAGGGAAATCGATGGCTACACCTTC. It yields the protein CSATPPSREIDGYTF.

This clonotype was observed a handful of times. The chain is built from TRBV5-6 and TRBJ2-1; no firm D call. Germline V gives CDR1 SGHDT, CDR2 YYEEEE. V was cut by 3 bases and J by 1 base, with 8 bases left in between. This CDR3 region has 14 residues. CDR3 coding DNA: TGTGCCAGCAGCTCCGGACGGTCCTACAATGAGCAGTTCTTC. This sequence encodes CASSSGRSYNEQFF.

This clonotype was detected only a few times. The V gene is TRBV20-1, the J gene TRBJ2-7, with D perhaps assigned TRBD1 or TRBD2 (5 bases each). The CDR3 spans 15 residues. Between the trimmed V and J ends, which lost 3 bases and 2 bases, there was a span of 17 bases. CDR1 and CDR2 from the germline V gene are DFQATT and SNEGSKA (reference sequence). Here the CDR3 reads CSARSMGDQTYEQYF. DNA for the CDR3: TGCAGTGCTAGGAGTATGGGGGACCAGACCTACGAGCAGTACTTC.

This clonotype was recorded a few times. The chain couples TRBV3-1 to TRBJ1-2; D is unclear. The ends were cut back, 5 bases at V and 4 bases at J, with 8 bases in the middle. This CDR3 contains 12 residues. Germline V gene sequence: CDR1 LGHDT, CDR2 YNNKEL (reference sequence). The CDR3, as DNA: TGTGCCAGCAGCGGCCGGCCCTATGGCTACACCTTC. Translation: CASSGRPYGYTF.

The rearrangement links TRBV27 to TRBJ1-6; D unclear. Trimming took off 5 bases at V and 8 bases at J, with 7 bases between the two ends. This CDR3 is built from 12 residues. Germline V gene data show CDR1 as MNHEY and CDR2 as SMNVEV (reference sequence). DNA for the CDR3: TGTGCCAGCAGTCCGTTACATTCACCCCTCCACTTT. It encodes CASSPLHSPLHF.